This entry features one T cell receptor beta chain sequence. With 6 bases clipped from V and 5 bases from J, the junction kept 6 bases outside the gene matches. Germline CDR1 SQVTM, CDR2 ANQGSEA. The CDR3 totals 12 residues. The data were obtained in a study of OX40 agonist ivuxolimab in advanced cancers. The repertoire was sequenced with immunoSEQ multiplex PCR; TCRdb's copy has only in-frame clones and lacks some. The table lists some 70,000 clones, 75% to 90% of them singletons. The chain has TRBV29-1 and TRBJ2-7; 8 bases fit TRBD2. The TCR comes from an adult with an advanced solid tumor such as melanoma, head and neck, liver or kidney cancer. This specimen consisted of CD4+ or CD8+ T cells sorted from blood, obtained in a trial of the OX40 agonist ivuxolimab. The CDR3 region has the DNA TGCAGCGTAGCGGGAGCGACGGACGAGCAGTACTTC. Translating it yields CSVAGATDEQYF.